The clone carrying this T cell receptor beta chain was detected ten times or more. This record comes from a study of low-dose radiotherapy and immunotherapy resistance in tumors. Gene-specific TRAV and TRBV primers were used for first-strand cDNA, covering alpha and beta chains. Over roughly 20 PCR cycles, TCRs were amplified from a constant-region primer and V-primer adapter. TCRdb fed the reads into MiXCR, producing one record per CDR3 protein. The table lists tens of thousands of distinct CDR3 sequences, 15% to 20% of them singletons, with less than 3.5% in the top ten. As to time point: before trial treatment. V was trimmed by 2 bases and J by 0 bases, leaving 8 bases between them. The CDR3 is made up of 15 amino acids. CDR1 and CDR2 from the germline V gene are KGHSH and LQKENI.

The specimen was PBMCs, collected before treatment. The sequence came from a male donor with prostate cancer. This chain joins TRBV18 and TRBJ1-3, with D hard to call. The CDR3 DNA reads TGTGCCAGCTCACCAAGTGACAACTCTGGAAACACCATATATTTT. Translation: CASSPSDNSGNTIYF.